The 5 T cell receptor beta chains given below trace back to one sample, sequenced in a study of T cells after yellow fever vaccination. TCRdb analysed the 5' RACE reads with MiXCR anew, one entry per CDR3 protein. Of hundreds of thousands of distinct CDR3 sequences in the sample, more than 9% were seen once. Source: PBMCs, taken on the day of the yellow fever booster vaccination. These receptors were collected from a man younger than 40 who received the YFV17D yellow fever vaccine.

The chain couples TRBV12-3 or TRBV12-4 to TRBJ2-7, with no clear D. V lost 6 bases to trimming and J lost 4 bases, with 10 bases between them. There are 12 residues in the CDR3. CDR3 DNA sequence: TGTGCCAGCAGCTCAAACCTATACGAGCAGTACTTC. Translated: CASSSNLYEQYF.

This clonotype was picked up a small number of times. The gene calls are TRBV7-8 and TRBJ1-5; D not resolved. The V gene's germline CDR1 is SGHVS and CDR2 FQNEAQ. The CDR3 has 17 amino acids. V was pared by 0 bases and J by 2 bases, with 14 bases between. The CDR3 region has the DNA TGTGCCAGCAGCTTAGCGGTCTTAGCCGTGGGCAATCAGCCCCAGCATTTT. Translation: CASSLAVLAVGNQPQHF.

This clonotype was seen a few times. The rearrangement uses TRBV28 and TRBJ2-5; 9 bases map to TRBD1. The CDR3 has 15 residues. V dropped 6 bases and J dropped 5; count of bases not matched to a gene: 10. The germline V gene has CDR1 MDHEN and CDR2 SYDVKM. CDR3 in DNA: TGTGCCAGCAGCCCCTGGGACAGGGCAATCGAGACCCAGTACTTC. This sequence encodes CASSPWDRAIETQYF.

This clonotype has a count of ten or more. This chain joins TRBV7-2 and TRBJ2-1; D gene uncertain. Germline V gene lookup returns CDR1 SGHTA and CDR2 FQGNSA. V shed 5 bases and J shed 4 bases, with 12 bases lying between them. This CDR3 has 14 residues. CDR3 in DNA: TGTGCCAGCAGCCGCAACTTAAATTACAATGAGCAGTTCTTC. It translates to CASSRNLNYNEQFF.

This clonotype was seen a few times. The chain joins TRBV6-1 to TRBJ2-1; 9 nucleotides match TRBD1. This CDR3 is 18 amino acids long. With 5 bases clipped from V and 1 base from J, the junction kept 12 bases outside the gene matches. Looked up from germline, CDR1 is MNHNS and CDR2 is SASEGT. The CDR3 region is CASSPGQGRFSSYNEQFF. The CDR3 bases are TGTGCCAGCAGTCCCGGACAGGGGAGATTTTCGTCCTACAATGAGCAGTTCTTC.